This T cell receptor beta chain was sequenced in a study of blood T cell repertoires in COVID-19. Germline loops: CDR1 MDHEN, CDR2 SYDVKM. The CDR3 runs 17 residues. Trimming pared 0 bases from V and 0 bases from J, leaving 12 bases between. Produced via immunoSEQ multiplex PCR; TCRdb's table is partial and in-frame only. The sample shows 200,000 to 300,000 clones, about 89% of them seen only once. The genes are TRBV28 and TRBJ2-1; possibly TRBD1 for D (5 bases). The TCR comes from a woman under 30 who had recovered from COVID-19. Sequencing was done on a sample of PBMCs or T cells enriched from blood (not recorded which). CDR3 sequence: CASSLWGQTYSYNEQFF. The CDR3 nucleotides are TGTGCCAGCAGTTTATGGGGGCAAACCTACTCCTACAATGAGCAGTTCTTC.